The clone carrying this T cell receptor beta chain has at least ten counts. The record originates from a study of T-cell memory formation after mild COVID-19. With 4 bases removed from V and 2 bases from J, the gap between germline ends came to 7 bases. Looked up from germline, CDR1 is SGHRS and CDR2 is YFSETQ. The CDR3 covers 14 residues. In TCRdb, the 5' RACE reads were re-called with MiXCR into one record per CDR3 protein. The table includes roughly 200,000 distinct CDR3 sequences, over 9% detected once. This clonotype was sampled from a man aged 18 to 30 who had mild COVID-19 (a few samples of this study predate the infection). Cell type and time point are not known. The chain uses TRBV5-1 and TRBJ2-6; D gene uncertain. Sequencing was carried out using PBMCs or a T cell subset sorted from them (not recorded which). DNA for the CDR3: TGCGCCAGCAGCGATGCCACTGGGGCCAACGTCCTGACTTTC. Its protein is CASSDATGANVLTF.